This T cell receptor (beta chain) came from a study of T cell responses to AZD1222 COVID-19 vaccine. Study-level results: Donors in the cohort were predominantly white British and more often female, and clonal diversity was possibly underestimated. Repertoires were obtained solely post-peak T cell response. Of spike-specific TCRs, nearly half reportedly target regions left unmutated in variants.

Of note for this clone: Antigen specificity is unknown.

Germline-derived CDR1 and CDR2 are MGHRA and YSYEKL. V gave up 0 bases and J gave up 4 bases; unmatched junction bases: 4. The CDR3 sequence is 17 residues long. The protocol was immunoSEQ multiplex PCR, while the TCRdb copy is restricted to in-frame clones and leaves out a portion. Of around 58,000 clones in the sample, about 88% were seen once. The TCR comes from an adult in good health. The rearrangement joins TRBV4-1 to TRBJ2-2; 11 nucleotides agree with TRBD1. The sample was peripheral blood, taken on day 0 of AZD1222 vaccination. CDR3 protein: CASSQDPGTGGTGELFF. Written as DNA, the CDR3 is TGCGCCAGCAGCCAAGACCCCGGGACAGGGGGCACCGGGGAGCTGTTTTTT.